These T cell receptor beta chains were read from a single sample in a study of naive and memory T cell subsets. One entry per CDR3 protein results from TCRdb running MiXCR on the UMI-ligation and nested PCR reads. The data contain 120,000 to 150,000 distinct CDR3 sequences, 15% to 25% of them seen just once; the ten biggest clones take up 0.5% to 0.75%. The sample was naive CD8+ T cells from blood. The origin of the receptors is a human donor in good health. CDR3s include the opening cysteine and the closing phenylalanine or tryptophan. The D gene is left open where the match is weak. Clone size, where shown, is once, few, many, or a class for clones that have expanded.

V gene,D gene,clone size,J gene,CDR3 protein,CDR3 DNA
TRBV6-5,TRBD1,few,TRBJ2-6,CASSAGTGVSGANVLTF,TGTGCCAGCAGTGCCGGGACAGGGGTCTCTGGGGCCAACGTCCTGACTTTC
TRBV4-1,TRBD1,few,TRBJ2-7,CASSQDLTGGSYEQYF,TGCGCCAGCAGCCAAGACCTAACAGGGGGCTCCTACGAGCAGTACTTC
TRBV27,.,few,TRBJ1-2,CASRTDSYGYTF,TGTGCCAGCAGGACAGATTCCTATGGCTACACCTTC
TRBV9,TRBD1,.,TRBJ2-6,CASSRRQGASSGANVLTF,TGTGCCAGCAGTCGGAGACAGGGGGCATCCTCTGGGGCCAACGTCCTGACTTTC
TRBV28,.,.,TRBJ1-1,CASSFRHLNTEAFF,TGTGCCAGCAGTTTCCGTCACCTGAACACTGAAGCTTTCTTT
TRBV7-9,TRBD2,.,TRBJ2-1,CASSLGRLAEAYNEQFF,TGTGCCAGCAGCTTAGGGAGACTAGCGGAAGCCTACAATGAGCAGTTCTTC
TRBV20-1,TRBD1,few,TRBJ2-1,CSARGLTGTVRDNEQFF,TGCAGTGCTAGAGGTCTTACCGGGACAGTGAGAGACAATGAGCAGTTCTTC
TRBV7-6,.,few,TRBJ2-7,CASSLYSSYEQYF,TGTGCCAGCAGCTTGTACAGCTCCTACGAGCAGTACTTC
TRBV20-1,.,.,TRBJ2-1,CSAGSGRASEQFF,TGCAGTGCTGGGTCGGGCAGGGCCTCTGAGCAGTTCTTC
TRBV4-1,.,.,TRBJ2-1,CASSQRAGLGINEQFF,TGCGCCAGCAGCCAGAGAGCGGGCCTAGGGATCAATGAGCAGTTCTTC
TRBV7-8,.,few,TRBJ1-1,CASSSTILEAFF,TGTGCCAGCAGCTCCACCATTCTTGAAGCTTTCTTT
TRBV27,TRBD1,.,TRBJ2-7,CASSSRQGIYEQYF,TGTGCCAGCAGTTCCCGACAGGGGATCTACGAGCAGTACTTC
TRBV7-6,.,few,TRBJ1-1,CASSTIGGNTEAFF,TGTGCCAGCAGCACCATAGGGGGGAACACTGAAGCTTTCTTT